The 7 T cell receptor beta chains in this list originate from one sample, sequenced in a study of technical replicates of blood from several donors. Sequencing was performed with immunoSEQ multiplex PCR; in TCRdb, only in-frame clones are kept and a portion is missing. The table lists more than 90,000 clones, approximately 96% of them singletons. The sequencing sample was made of T cells isolated from PBMCs. The receptors derive from a human donor in good health.

This clone was observed a single time. The chain recombines TRBV5-4 with TRBJ2-7; TRBD1 aligns across 9 bases. J lost 5 bases, V lost 4 bases, and 10 bases had no gene match. This CDR3 region has 15 residues. CDR1 is SGHNT and CDR2 is YYREEE in the germline V gene (reference sequence). CDR3 nucleotide sequence: TGTGCCAGCAGCCGGAGGGGGACAGGGAATCACGAGCAGTACTTC. Its translation is CASSRRGTGNHEQYF.

V usage is TRBV14 and J usage is TRBJ2-7, with D possibly matching TRBD2 (6 bases). Trimming shortened V by 3 bases and J by 4 bases, and 16 bases separated the two germline ends. There are 15 residues in the CDR3. Per the germline V gene, CDR1 is SGHDN and CDR2 is FVKESK. The chain's CDR3 is CASSHGATGLYEQYF. Here the CDR3 DNA reads TGTGCCAGCAGCCACGGGGCCACGGGACTTTACGAGCAGTACTTC.

The rearrangement links TRBV28 to TRBJ2-7; D unresolved. The CDR3 consists of 13 residues. The germline V and J ends were trimmed by 3 bases and 3 bases, with 9 bases remaining between them. Germline V gene sequence: CDR1 MDHEN, CDR2 SYDVKM. The CDR3 nucleotides are TGTGCCAGCAGTTTGTTTGGAGACTACGAGCAGTACTTC. Translation gives CASSLFGDYEQYF.

The genes are TRBV4-2 and TRBJ2-5, with a tentative D call TRBD2 (6 bases). The J call is in doubt because the DNA end fits TRBJ2-7 better. Germline CDR1 and CDR2: LGHNA and YNFKEQ. The CDR3 runs to 15 residues. The CDR3 sequence: CASSQERSGPYEQYF. CDR3 nucleotides: TGTGCCAGCAGCCAAGAGCGTAGCGGTCCCTACGAGCAGTACTTC.

This clone has only one observation. The genes are TRBV18 and TRBJ1-1, with 8 bases lining up with TRBD1. The CDR3 contains 16 residues. V shed 4 bases, J shed 2 bases, and the junction held 9 bases outside the gene matches. Germline V gene data show CDR1 as KGHSH and CDR2 as LQKENI. In DNA, the CDR3 is TGTGCCAGCTCACGAGGACAGGGAGGGCTTAACACTGAAGCTTTCTTT. It yields the protein CASSRGQGGLNTEAFF.

The genes are TRBV27 and TRBJ2-7, with 7 bases matching TRBD2. The CDR3 consists of 15 residues. The germline CDR1 and CDR2 sequences are MNHEY and SMNVEV (reference sequence). Unmatched junction bases numbered 9, after V lost 6 bases and J lost 1 base. In DNA form, the CDR3 reads TGTGCCAGCAGAAGAGAGCGGGGCTCTTCCTACGAGCAGTACTTC. Translating it yields CASRRERGSSYEQYF.

The V call is TRBV6-5, the J call TRBJ1-2; tentative D call: TRBD1 (5 bases). This CDR3 contains 13 residues. Germline V CDR1 and CDR2: MNHEY, SVGAGI. V dropped 7 bases and J dropped 5 bases, with 14 bases sitting between them. The CDR3 loop reads CASMGRLIYGYTF. The DNA of the CDR3 is TGTGCCAGCATGGGGCGGCTTATATATGGCTACACCTTC.